This T cell receptor beta chain was retrieved from a study of control samples from healthy donors and cancer patients. Profiling relied on immunoSEQ multiplex PCR, and the TCRdb table lists in-frame clones only, not all of them. The sample includes 150,000 to 200,000 clones, around 89% of them seen just once. CDR3 length: 14 amino acids. CDR1 and CDR2 from the germline V gene are SGHTA and FQGNSA. V shed 5 bases and J shed 2 bases, with 10 bases lying between them. This receptor was identified in a woman aged 50 to 65 in good health. Source material: blood. The V and J genes are TRBV7-2 and TRBJ1-3, with a possible D match to TRBD1 (6 bases). CDR3 coding DNA: TGTGCCAGCAGCCAACAGGGAGCTGGAAACACCATATATTTT. It translates to CASSQQGAGNTIYF.